The T cell receptor (beta chain) described here comes from a study of blood T cell repertoires in COVID-19. The V segment lost 1 base and the J segment 5 bases; nucleotides outside the gene matches: 2. From germline, CDR1 is SGHRS and CDR2 YFSETQ. The length of the CDR3 is 14 residues. Per the original methods: Scientists estimated how many nucleated cells there were by amplifying reference gene primers. Profiling relied on immunoSEQ multiplex PCR, and the TCRdb table lists in-frame clones only, not all of them. For V, J and clone size, that table is used; D and trimming come from the DNA. The sample shows 35,000 to 45,000 clones, about 85% of them seen only once.

This TCR was sampled from a human donor in a cohort sampled during active COVID-19. Source material: peripheral blood. The chain couples TRBV5-1 to TRBJ2-5; TRBD2 matches 10 bases. The CDR3 sequence is CASSLTAGGETQYF. In nucleotides, the CDR3 is TGCGCCAGCAGCTTGACAGCGGGGGGGGAGACCCAGTACTTC.